This TCR beta chain was obtained from a study of regulatory T cells in long-lasting Graves disease. Arm-PCR with iRepertoire HTBI primers amplified the CDR3 regions for these TCR beta libraries. A single record per CDR3 protein comes from TCRdb applying MiXCR to the multiplex PCR reads. Of hundreds of thousands of distinct CDR3 sequences in the sample, roughly 30% were seen once. The CDR3 is 17 residues long. The V gene's germline CDR1 is DFQATT and CDR2 SNEGSKA (reference sequence). V was clipped by 5 bases and J by 5 bases; unmatched bases: 12. Study conclusions and caveats: TCR diversity was lower in persistent Graves' patients than in newly diagnosed ones.

Time point defined: persistent/refractory GD, antithyroid drugs over 5 years with positive TRAb. PBMC RNA was the source of the TCR library. An endocrinology department in Xi'an, China, supplied the patients. This clonotype was detected many times. Antigen: not known. This TCR was recovered from a female donor with Graves disease. Source: peripheral blood mononuclear cells (PBMCs), taken when the disease was refractory, from a patient treated with antithyroid drugs. The V and J genes are TRBV20-1 and TRBJ2-5, with 15 positions matching TRBD2. CDR3 sequence (DNA): TGCAGTGCTTCTATTGGGACTAGCGGGAGGAACTTGGAGACCCAGTACTTC. This codes for CSASIGTSGRNLETQYF.